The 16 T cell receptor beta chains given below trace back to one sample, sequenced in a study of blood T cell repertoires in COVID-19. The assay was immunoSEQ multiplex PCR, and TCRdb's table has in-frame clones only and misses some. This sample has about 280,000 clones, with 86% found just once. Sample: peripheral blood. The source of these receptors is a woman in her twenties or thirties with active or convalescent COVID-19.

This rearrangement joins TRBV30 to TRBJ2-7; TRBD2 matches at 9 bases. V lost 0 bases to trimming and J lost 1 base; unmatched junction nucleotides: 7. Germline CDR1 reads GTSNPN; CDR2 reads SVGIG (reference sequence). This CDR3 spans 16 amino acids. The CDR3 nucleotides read TGTGCCTGGAGTGTACGGCGGAGCGGGGGGTCCTACGAGCAGTACTTC. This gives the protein CAWSVRRSGGSYEQYF.

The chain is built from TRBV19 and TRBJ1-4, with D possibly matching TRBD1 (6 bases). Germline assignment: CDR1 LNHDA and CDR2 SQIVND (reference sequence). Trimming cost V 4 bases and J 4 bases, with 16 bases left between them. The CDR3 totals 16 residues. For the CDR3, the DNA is TGTGCCAGTAGTAGTACGGCAGGGGCCTTTAATGAAAAACTGTTTTTT. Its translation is CASSSTAGAFNEKLFF.

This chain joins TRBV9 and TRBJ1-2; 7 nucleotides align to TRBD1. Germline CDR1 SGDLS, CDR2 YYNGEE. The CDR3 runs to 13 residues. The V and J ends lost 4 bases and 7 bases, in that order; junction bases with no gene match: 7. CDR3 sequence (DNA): TGTGCCAGCAGCACAGGGGCCTGGGGTGGCTACACCTTC. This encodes CASSTGAWGGYTF.

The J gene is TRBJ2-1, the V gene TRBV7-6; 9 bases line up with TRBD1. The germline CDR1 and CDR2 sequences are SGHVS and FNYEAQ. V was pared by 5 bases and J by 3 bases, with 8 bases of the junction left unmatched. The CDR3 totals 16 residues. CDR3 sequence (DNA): TGTGCCAGCAGCAAAACCGGGACAGGGATCTACAATGAGCAGTTCTTC. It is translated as CASSKTGTGIYNEQFF.

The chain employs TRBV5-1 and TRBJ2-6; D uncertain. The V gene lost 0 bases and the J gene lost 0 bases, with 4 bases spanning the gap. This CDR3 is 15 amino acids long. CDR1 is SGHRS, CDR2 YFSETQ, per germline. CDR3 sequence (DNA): TGCGCCAGCAGCTTGGGCGGCTCTGGGGCCAACGTCCTGACTTTC. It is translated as CASSLGGSGANVLTF.

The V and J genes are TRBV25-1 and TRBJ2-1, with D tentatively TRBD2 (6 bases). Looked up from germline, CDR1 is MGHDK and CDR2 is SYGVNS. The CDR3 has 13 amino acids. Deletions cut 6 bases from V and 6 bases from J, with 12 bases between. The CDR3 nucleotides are TGTGCCAGCAGCCCCGGACTATTCAATGAGCAGTTCTTC. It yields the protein CASSPGLFNEQFF.

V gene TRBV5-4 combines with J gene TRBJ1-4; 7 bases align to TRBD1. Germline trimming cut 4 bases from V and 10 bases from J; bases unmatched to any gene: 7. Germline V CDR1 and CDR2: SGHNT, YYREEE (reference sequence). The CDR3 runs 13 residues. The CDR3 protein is CASSQEGGGKLFF. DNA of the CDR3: TGTGCCAGCAGCCAGGAAGGGGGCGGAAAACTGTTTTTT.

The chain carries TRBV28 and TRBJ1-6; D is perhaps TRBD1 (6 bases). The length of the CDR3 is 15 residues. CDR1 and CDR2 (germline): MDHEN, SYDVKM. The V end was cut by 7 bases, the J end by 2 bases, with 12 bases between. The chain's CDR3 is CASITGNTYNSPLHF. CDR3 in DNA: TGTGCCAGCATCACAGGGAACACCTATAATTCACCCCTCCACTTT.

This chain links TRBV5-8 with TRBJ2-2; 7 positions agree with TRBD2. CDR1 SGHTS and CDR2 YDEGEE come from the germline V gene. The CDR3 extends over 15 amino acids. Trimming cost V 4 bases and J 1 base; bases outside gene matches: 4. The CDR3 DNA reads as TGTGCCAGCAGCCCCTGGGGGGGGAACACCGGGGAGCTGTTTTTT. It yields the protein CASSPWGGNTGELFF.

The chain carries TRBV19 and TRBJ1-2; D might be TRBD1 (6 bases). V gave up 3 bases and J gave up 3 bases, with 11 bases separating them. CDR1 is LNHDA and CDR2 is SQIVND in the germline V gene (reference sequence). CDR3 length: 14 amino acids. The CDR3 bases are TGTGCCAGTAGTATCGCAGGGGCGGACTATGGCTACACCTTC. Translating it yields CASSIAGADYGYTF.

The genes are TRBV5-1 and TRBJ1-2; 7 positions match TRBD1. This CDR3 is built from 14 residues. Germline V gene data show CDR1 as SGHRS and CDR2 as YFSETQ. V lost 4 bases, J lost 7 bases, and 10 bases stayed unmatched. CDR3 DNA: TGCGCCAGCAGCGCCGGGACAGCGATGATTGGCTACACCTTC. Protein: CASSAGTAMIGYTF.

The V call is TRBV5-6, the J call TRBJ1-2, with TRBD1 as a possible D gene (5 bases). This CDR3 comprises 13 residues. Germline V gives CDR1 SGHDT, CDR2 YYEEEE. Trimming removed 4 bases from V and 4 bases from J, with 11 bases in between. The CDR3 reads CASSRGLTYGYTF. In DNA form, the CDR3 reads TGTGCCAGCAGCCGGGGACTGACCTATGGCTACACCTTC.

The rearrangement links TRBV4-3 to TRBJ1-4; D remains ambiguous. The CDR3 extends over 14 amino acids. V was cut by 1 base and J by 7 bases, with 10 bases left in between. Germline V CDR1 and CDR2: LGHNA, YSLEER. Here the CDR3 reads CASSQGQRAEKLFF. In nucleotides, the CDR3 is TGCGCCAGCAGCCAAGGCCAGCGAGCTGAAAAACTGTTTTTT.

CDR3 sequence (DNA): TGTGCCTGGAGTTTTCCAAGAGGGAACACCGGGGAGCTGTTTTTT. This encodes CAWSFPRGNTGELFF. V and J are TRBV30 and TRBJ2-2; no clear D. CDR1 is GTSNPN, CDR2 SVGIG, per germline (reference sequence). There are 15 residues in the CDR3. Trimming took 2 bases from V and 1 from J, leaving 11 bases between them.

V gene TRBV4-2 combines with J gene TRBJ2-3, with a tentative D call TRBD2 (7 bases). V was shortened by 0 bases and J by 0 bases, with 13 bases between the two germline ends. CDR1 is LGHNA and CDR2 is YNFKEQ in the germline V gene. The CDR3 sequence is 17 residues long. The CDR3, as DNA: TGTGCCAGCAGCCAAGATTACAGGGAGGGTAGCACAGATACGCAGTATTTT. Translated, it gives CASSQDYREGSTDTQYF.

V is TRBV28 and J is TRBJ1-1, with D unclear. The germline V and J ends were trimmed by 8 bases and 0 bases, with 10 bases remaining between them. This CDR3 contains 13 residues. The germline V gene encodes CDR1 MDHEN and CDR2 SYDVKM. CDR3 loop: CASHPTMNTEAFF. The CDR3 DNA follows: TGTGCCAGCCACCCGACTATGAACACTGAAGCTTTCTTT.